This TCR beta chain came from a study of beta chain features in type 1 diabetes. Study-wide findings and caveats: The study found moderately but significantly shorter TCRB CDR3s in all four CD4+ subsets of Type 1 diabetes patients.

The entirety of the isolated RNA underwent reverse transcription, so expressed TCRB transcripts were sequenced. Repertoires were generated with immunoSEQ multiplex PCR, while TCRdb's copy carries only in-frame clones and drops some. The sample includes approximately 730,000 clones, 13% of them seen just once. This CDR3 region has 16 residues. V dropped 1 base and J dropped 3 bases, with 17 bases sitting between them. Germline V gene lookup returns CDR1 GTSNPN and CDR2 SVGIG (reference sequence). This clone was counted only a few times. Antigen specificity is unknown. This chain connects TRBV30 to TRBJ2-3, with D possibly matching TRBD1 (6 bases). The TCR was taken from a man aged 18 to 29 with type 1 diabetes. Source material: naive CD4+ T cells from blood. Written as DNA, the CDR3 is TGTGCCTGGAGTGGGAGTTGGGCAGGGGAAACAGATACGCAGTATTTT. Amino acid sequence: CAWSGSWAGETDTQYF.